Below are 9 T cell receptor beta chains sequenced from a single sample in a study of T cells in Graves' hyperthyroidism and ophthalmopathy. From RNA transcripts, TCR beta CDR3 regions were amplified. First-round RT-PCR of the TCR CDR3 relied on the HTBI primer set. TCRdb recomputed calls from the multiplex PCR reads with MiXCR, one row per CDR3 protein. The table records a few hundred thousand distinct CDR3 sequences, 15% to 17% of them present only once. The sequenced sample was blood. The receptor source for this set is a woman in her 30s with Graves' hyperthyroidism.

This clonotype was recorded at least ten times. The chain has TRBV18 and TRBJ1-1; 10 bases agree with TRBD1. CDR1 and CDR2 from the germline V gene are KGHSH and LQKENI. The CDR3 totals 15 residues. Germline trimming cut 2 bases from V and 3 bases from J; bases unmatched to any gene: 3. CDR3 region: CASSPKGQGYTEAFF. The DNA for the CDR3 is TGTGCCAGCTCACCAAAGGGACAGGGGTACACTGAAGCTTTCTTT.

The CDR3 DNA is TGCGCCAGCAGCCAAGTTGGACAGGGGGACAATCAGCCCCAGCATTTT. Protein sequence: CASSQVGQGDNQPQHF. V is TRBV4-3 and J is TRBJ1-5, with 10 bases fitting TRBD1. This CDR3 spans 16 amino acids. Germline lookup yields CDR1 LGHNA and CDR2 YSLEER. J was trimmed by 3 bases and V by 1 base; bases with no gene match: 3.

V is TRBV5-1 and J is TRBJ1-3; D is possibly TRBD1 (5 bases). Trimming left V 1 base short and J 0 bases short, with 17 bases between. The germline CDR1 and CDR2 sequences are SGHRS and YFSETQ. The CDR3 covers 18 residues. Written as DNA, the CDR3 is TGCGCCAGCAGCTTGAACCCTTTTGCAGGGACCTCTGGAAACACCATATATTTT. Translation gives CASSLNPFAGTSGNTIYF.

This clonotype was counted ten times or more. The CDR3 nucleotides are TGTGCCAGCATCCAAGGAAGCGGGAGCATAGGCACCGGGGAGCTGTTTTTT. Translating gives CASIQGSGSIGTGELFF. The V call is TRBV11-1, the J call TRBJ2-2; TRBD2 matches at 8 bases. The CDR3 has 17 amino acids. CDR1 and CDR2 (germline): SGHAT, FQDESV (reference sequence). Germline trimming cut 7 bases from V and 4 bases from J; bases unmatched to any gene: 14. Filled out from reference TRBV11-1 and TRBJ2-2, the complete variable domain reads EAEVAQSPRYKITEKSQAVAFWCDPISGHATLYWYRQILGQGPELLVQFQDESVVDDSQLPKDRFSAERLKGVDSTLKIQPAELGDSAMYLCASIQGSGSIGTGELFFGEGSRLTVL.

The V call is TRBV6-1, the J call TRBJ2-7; TRBD1 matches 10 bases. V trimming: 6 bases; J trimming: 3 bases; junction bases outside the gene matches: 8. The germline V gene has CDR1 MNHNS and CDR2 SASEGT. The CDR3 sequence is 15 residues long. CDR3 sequence: CASSYPGQGFYEQYF. For the CDR3, the DNA is TGTGCCAGCAGCTACCCGGGACAGGGGTTCTACGAGCAGTACTTC.

This clonotype has a count of ten or more. This chain joins TRBV6-1 and TRBJ2-5; D might be TRBD1 (5 bases). V was cut by 7 bases and J by 7 bases, with 19 bases left in between. Germline CDR1 and CDR2: MNHNS and SASEGT. CDR3 length: 14 amino acids. Here the CDR3 DNA reads TGTGCCAGCAACCAGGGTTTTGACTTGGGGACCCAGTACTTC. Its translation: CASNQGFDLGTQYF.

In this sample, this clonotype turned up many times. The CDR3 bases are TGTGCCAGCACGGCTAGCGGAATTCCCACAGATACGCAGTATTTT. Translation: CASTASGIPTDTQYF. The J gene is TRBJ2-3, the V gene TRBV2; 7 nucleotides agree with TRBD2. The CDR3 consists of 15 residues. The junction had 9 bases not matched to a gene; V was cut back by 7 bases and J by 2 bases. Germline CDR1 and CDR2: SNHLY and FYNNEI.

This clonotype turned up a few times. The germline gene is not matched at one end of the junction; a read error may be the cause. This chain connects TRBV5-6 to TRBJ2-1, with D tentatively TRBD2 (6 bases). The germline V gene encodes CDR1 SGHDT and CDR2 YYEEEE. This CDR3 region has 13 residues. CDR3 sequence (DNA): TGTGCCGGCAGTAGGGACTCCCTTAATGAGCAGTTCTTC. The encoded protein is CAGSRDSLNEQFF.

This clonotype was seen many times. The chain couples TRBV2 to TRBJ2-2; D is undetermined. Trimming took 5 bases from V and 4 from J, leaving 11 bases between them. The CDR3 has 14 residues. Germline lookup yields CDR1 SNHLY and CDR2 FYNNEI. CDR3 sequence reads: CASSPLVGTGELFF. The CDR3 nucleotides are TGTGCCAGCAGTCCCCTTGTTGGCACCGGGGAGCTGTTTTTT.